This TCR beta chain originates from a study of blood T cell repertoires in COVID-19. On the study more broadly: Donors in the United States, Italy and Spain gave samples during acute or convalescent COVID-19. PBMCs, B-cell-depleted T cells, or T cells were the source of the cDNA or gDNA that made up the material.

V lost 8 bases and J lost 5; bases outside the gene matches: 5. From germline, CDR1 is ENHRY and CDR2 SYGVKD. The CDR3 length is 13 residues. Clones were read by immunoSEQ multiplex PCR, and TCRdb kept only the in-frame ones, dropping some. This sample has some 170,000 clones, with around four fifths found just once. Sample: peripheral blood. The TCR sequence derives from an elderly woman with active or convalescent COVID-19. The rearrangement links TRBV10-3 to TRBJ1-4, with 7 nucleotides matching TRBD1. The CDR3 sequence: CAISGQANEKLFF. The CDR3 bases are TGTGCCATCTCTGGACAGGCAAATGAAAAACTGTTTTTT.